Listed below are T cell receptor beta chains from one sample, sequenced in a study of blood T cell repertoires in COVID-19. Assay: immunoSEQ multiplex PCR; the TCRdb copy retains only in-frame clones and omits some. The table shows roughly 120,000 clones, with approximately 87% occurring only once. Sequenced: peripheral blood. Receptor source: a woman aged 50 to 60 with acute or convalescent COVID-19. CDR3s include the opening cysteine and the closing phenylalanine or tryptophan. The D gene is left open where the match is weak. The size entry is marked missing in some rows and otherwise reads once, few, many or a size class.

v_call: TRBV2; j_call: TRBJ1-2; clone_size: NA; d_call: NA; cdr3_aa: CASSPRGGARVEGYTF; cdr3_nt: TGTGCCAGCAGTCCGAGAGGGGGGGCAAGGGTGGAAGGCTACACCTTC
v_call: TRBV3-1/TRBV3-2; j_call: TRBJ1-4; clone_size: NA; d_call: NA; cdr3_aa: CASSHVISQSGKLFF; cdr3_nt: TGTGCCAGCAGCCATGTCATCAGTCAAAGTGGAAAACTGTTTTTT
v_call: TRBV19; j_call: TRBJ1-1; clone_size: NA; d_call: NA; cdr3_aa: CASSTIRGSAPRMNTEAFF; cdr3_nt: TGTGCCAGTAGTACCATCAGGGGCTCAGCTCCCAGAATGAACACTGAAGCTTTCTTT
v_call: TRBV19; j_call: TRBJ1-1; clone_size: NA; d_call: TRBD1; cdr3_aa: CASSPRDRAYTEAFF; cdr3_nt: TGTGCCAGTAGTCCCCGGGACAGGGCGTACACTGAAGCTTTCTTT
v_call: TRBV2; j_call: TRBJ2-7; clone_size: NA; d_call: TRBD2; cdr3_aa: CASSPGGFYEQYF; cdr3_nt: TGTGCCAGCTCCCCCGGGGGGTTCTACGAGCAGTACTTC
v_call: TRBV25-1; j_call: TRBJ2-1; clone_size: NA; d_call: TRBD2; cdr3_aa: CASRGGLAAYNEQFF; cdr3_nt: TGTGCCAGCAGGGGGGGACTAGCGGCATACAATGAGCAGTTCTTC
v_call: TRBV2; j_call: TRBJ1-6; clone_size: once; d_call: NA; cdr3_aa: CAQHRDPRGSPLHF; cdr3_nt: TGTGCCCAACACCGAGACCCGCGGGGGTCACCCCTCCACTTT
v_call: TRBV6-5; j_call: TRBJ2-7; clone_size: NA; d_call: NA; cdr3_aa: CASSRGSSYEQYF; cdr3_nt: TGTGCCAGCTCACGGGGGAGCTCCTACGAGCAGTACTTC
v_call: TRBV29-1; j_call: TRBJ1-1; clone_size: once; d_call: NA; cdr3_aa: CSVVPGLLEAFF; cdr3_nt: TGCAGCGTTGTTCCCGGACTGCTAGAAGCTTTCTTT
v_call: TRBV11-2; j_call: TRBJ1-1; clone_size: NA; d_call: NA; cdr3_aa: CASSLMTNTEAFF; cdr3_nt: TGTGCCAGCAGCTTAATGACTAACACTGAAGCTTTCTTT
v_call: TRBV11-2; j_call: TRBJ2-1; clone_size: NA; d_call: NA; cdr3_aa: CASSFFTDSFPNEQFF; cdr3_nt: TGTGCCAGCAGCTTTTTTACCGACAGTTTCCCCAATGAGCAGTTCTTC